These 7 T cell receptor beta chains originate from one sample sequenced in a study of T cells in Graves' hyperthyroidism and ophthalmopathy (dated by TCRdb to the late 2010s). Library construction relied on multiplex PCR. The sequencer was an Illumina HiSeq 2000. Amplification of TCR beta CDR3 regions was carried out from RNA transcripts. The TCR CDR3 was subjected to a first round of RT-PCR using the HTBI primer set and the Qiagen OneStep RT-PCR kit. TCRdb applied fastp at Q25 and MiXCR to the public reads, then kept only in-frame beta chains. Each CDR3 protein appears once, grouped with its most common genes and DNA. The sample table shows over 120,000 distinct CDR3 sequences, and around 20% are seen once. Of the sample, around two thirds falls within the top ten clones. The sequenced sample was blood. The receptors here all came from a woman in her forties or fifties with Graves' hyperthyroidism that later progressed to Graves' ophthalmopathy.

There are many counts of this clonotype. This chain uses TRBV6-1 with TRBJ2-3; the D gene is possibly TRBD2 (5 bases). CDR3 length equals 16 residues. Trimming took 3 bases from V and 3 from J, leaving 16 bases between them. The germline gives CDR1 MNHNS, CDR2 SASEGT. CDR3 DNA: TGTGCCAGCAGTGACCACCCACTGAGGGCTACAGATACGCAGTATTTT. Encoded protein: CASSDHPLRATDTQYF.

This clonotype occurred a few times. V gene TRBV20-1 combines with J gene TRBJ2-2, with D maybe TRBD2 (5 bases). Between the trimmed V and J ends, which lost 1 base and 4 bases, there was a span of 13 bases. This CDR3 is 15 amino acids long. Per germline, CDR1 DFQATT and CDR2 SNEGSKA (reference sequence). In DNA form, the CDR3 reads TGCAGTGCTAGAGTTCGGCTAGCCTCCACCGGGGAGCTGTTTTTT. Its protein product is CSARVRLASTGELFF.

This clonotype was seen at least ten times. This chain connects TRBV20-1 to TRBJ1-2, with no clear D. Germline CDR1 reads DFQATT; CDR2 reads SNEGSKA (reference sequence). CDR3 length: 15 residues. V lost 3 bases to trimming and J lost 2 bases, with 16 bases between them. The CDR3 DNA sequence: TGCAGTGCTAGTGAGGGATCGAAAGTGAACTATGGCTACACCTTC. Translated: CSASEGSKVNYGYTF.

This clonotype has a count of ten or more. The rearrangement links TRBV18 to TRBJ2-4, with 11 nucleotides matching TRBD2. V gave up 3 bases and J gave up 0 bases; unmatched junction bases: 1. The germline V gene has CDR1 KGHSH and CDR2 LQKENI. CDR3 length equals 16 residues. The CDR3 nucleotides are TGTGCCAGCTCACCCGGACTAGCGGGAGCCAAAAACATTCAGTACTTC. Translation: CASSPGLAGAKNIQYF.

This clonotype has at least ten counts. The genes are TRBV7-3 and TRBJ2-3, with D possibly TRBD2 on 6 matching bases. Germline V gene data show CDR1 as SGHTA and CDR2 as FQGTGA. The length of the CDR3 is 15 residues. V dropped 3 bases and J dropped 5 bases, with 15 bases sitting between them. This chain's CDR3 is CASSFSGNKKDTQYF. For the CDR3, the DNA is TGTGCCAGCAGCTTTAGCGGAAACAAGAAAGATACGCAGTATTTT.

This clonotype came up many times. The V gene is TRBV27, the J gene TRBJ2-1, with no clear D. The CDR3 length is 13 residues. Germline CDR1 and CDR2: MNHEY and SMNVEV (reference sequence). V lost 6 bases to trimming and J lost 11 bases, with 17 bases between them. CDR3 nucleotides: TGTGCCAGCAGCCAGCAGCGCAAGCCTAAGCAGTTCTTC. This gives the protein CASSQQRKPKQFF.

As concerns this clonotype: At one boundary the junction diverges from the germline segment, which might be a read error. CDR3 sequence reads: CAGSFVSYEQYF. The CDR3 nucleotides read TGTGCCGGCAGCTTCGTGAGTTACGAGCAGTACTTC. V usage is TRBV7-9 and J usage is TRBJ2-7, with D uncertain. Germline assignment: CDR1 SEHNR and CDR2 FQNEAQ (reference sequence). This CDR3 spans 12 amino acids.